Following are 28 T cell receptor beta chains from one sample sequenced in a study of T cell clonality in common variable immunodeficiency. Libraries were prepared by immunoSEQ multiplex PCR; TCRdb keeps only in-frame clonotypes and omits some of them. The profile covers more than 55,000 clones, none occurring a single time. What was sequenced was peripheral blood mononuclear cells. The source is a person aged 18 to 69 in good health.

This clone was recorded many times. The read ends 3 residues early relative to the CDR3; the germline J gene fills the gap. This chain uses TRBV19 with TRBJ1-5; weak D call: TRBD1 (5 bases). Germline V gene sequence: CDR1 LNHDA, CDR2 SQIVND (reference sequence). The germline V and J ends were trimmed by 7 bases and 3 bases, with 13 bases remaining between them. The CDR3 length is 14 residues. The CDR3 sequence is CASTVGLVNQPQHF. The DNA read from the CDR3 is TGTGCCAGTACCGTGGGGCTTGTCAATCAGCCC.

This clone was counted ten times or more. The sequenced fragment ends 3 residues before the CDR3 boundary, so the rest is inferred from the germline J gene. The chain recombines TRBV6-2 or TRBV6-3 with TRBJ2-2, with TRBD2 matching 7 bases. The J segment lost 6 bases and the V segment lost 0 bases, leaving 7 bases of the junction unmatched. From germline, CDR1 is MNHEY and CDR2 SVGEGT. The CDR3 loop spans 16 amino acids. The covered CDR3 bases are TGTGCCAGCAGTTACTCTGGTCTAGCGGATGCCGGGGAG. Amino acids: CASSYSGLADAGE. The entire CDR3 protein is CASSYSGLADAGELFF.

This clone was observed at least ten times. Coverage ceases 3 residues before the CDR3 finishes, and the germline J gene fills in the end. The V call is TRBV2, the J call TRBJ2-3, with D uncertain. The CDR3 consists of 12 residues. V dropped 6 bases and J dropped 5 bases, with 9 bases sitting between them. Germline V gives CDR1 SNHLY, CDR2 FYNNEI. The covered CDR3 bases are TGTGCCAGCAGAGAAAGAGGAGATACG. It codes for CASRERGDT. The full CDR3 protein is CASRERGDTQYF. Complete variable domain (other parts from reference TRBV2 and TRBJ2-3): EPEVTQTPSHQVTQMGQEVILRCVPISNHLYFYWYRQILGQKVEFLVSFYNNEISEKSEIFDDQFSVERPDGSNFTLKIRSTKLEDSAMYFCASRERGDTQYFGPGTRLTVL.

With regard to this clone: Read data end 3 residues before the CDR3 end; the end is taken from the germline J gene. The chain joins TRBV7-8 to TRBJ2-3, with 9 bases matching TRBD1. Germline CDR1 reads SGHVS; CDR2 reads FQNEAQ. The CDR3 consists of 16 residues. The V segment lost 5 bases and the J segment 4 bases; nucleotides outside the gene matches: 10. The DNA read from the CDR3 is TGTGCCAGCAGCGCTCTGGGACAGGGTATCGCAGATACG. Translated, it gives CASSALGQGIADT. Given in full, the CDR3 is CASSALGQGIADTQYF. Filled out from reference TRBV7-8 and TRBJ2-3, the complete variable domain reads GAGVSQSPRYKVAKRGQDVALRCDPISGHVSLFWYQQALGQGPEFLTYFQNEAQLDKSGLPSDRFFAERPEGSVSTLKIQRTQQEDSAVYLCASSALGQGIADTQYFGPGTRLTVL.

This clone was observed at least ten times. The read ends 3 residues before the CDR3 terminus; that terminus is restored from the germline J gene. The chain combines TRBV5-1 with TRBJ2-2; D unresolved. The germline V gene has CDR1 SGHRS and CDR2 YFSETQ. The V and J ends lost 2 bases and 1 base respectively, with 9 bases between them. CDR3 size: 15 residues. Here the CDR3 reads CASSFNPGNTGELFF. The CDR3 DNA, read in part, is TGCGCCAGCAGCTTTAATCCGGGGAACACCGGGGAG.

This clone was recorded at least ten times. The read gets to within 3 residues of the CDR3 end, and the germline J gene fills in the rest. V is TRBV18 and J is TRBJ1-6, with 11 nucleotides matching TRBD1. CDR1 is KGHSH and CDR2 is LQKENI in the germline V gene. The CDR3 is 14 residues long. V gave up 6 bases and J gave up 10 bases; unmatched junction bases: 5. CDR3 bases read: TGTGCCAGCTCTCCGGACAGGGGGCTGTCACCC. This codes for CASSPDRGLSP. The complete CDR3 reads CASSPDRGLSPLHF.

This clone was observed at least ten times. The read terminates 3 residues before the CDR3 end, so the remaining end is supplied by the germline J gene. The sample carries other DNA sequences with the same CDR3. The chain employs TRBV2 and TRBJ1-3; D possibly corresponds to TRBD1 (6 bases). Germline assignment: CDR1 SNHLY and CDR2 FYNNEI. The CDR3 length is 14 residues. Trimming took 8 bases from V and 1 from J, leaving 12 bases between them. CDR3: CASHLGQSGNTIYF. The covered CDR3 bases are TGTGCCAGCCACCTTGGACAGTCTGGAAACACC.

This clone showed up many times. The read falls 3 residues short of the CDR3 end, and the missing part is taken from the germline J gene. The chain recombines TRBV3-1 (or the pseudogene TRBV3-2) with TRBJ1-4, with 9 nucleotides matching TRBD1. This CDR3 is built from 17 residues. The V gene's germline CDR1 is LGHDT and CDR2 YNNKEL (reference sequence). V trimming: 1 base; J trimming: 8 bases; junction bases outside the gene matches: 11. CDR3 region: CASSQVTGGTVVEKLFF. CDR3 DNA (partial): TGTGCCAGCAGCCAAGTGACAGGGGGGACTGTGGTGGAAAAA.

This clone has a count of ten or more. The CDR3 extends 3 residues past the end of the read, so its final part is completed from the germline J gene. The chain has TRBV19 and TRBJ1-5; D unresolved. CDR3 length: 11 residues. V shed 7 bases and J shed 3 bases, with 4 bases lying between them. Germline V gene data show CDR1 as LNHDA and CDR2 as SQIVND (reference sequence). This chain's CDR3 is CASTFNQPQHF. CDR3 bases read: TGTGCCAGTACATTCAATCAGCCC.

This clone was recorded at least ten times. The CDR3 end is not reached by the read, which stops 3 residues before it; the germline J gene fills it in. This chain uses TRBV20-1 with TRBJ2-1, with D perhaps TRBD2 (5 bases). The V gene's germline CDR1 is DFQATT and CDR2 SNEGSKA (reference sequence). V was clipped by 0 bases and J by 6 bases, with 12 bases between them. The CDR3 has 14 amino acids. The part of the CDR3 DNA that was read is TGCAGTGCTAGAGATGGGGTAGCGCGCAATGAG. Its protein is CSARDGVARNE. The full CDR3 sequence reads CSARDGVARNEQFF.

This clone has ten or more counts. One junction end disagrees with the germline gene, perhaps due to a read error. The read halts 3 residues ahead of the CDR3 end, with the missing end drawn from the germline J gene. V usage is TRBV4-2 and J usage is TRBJ2-3, with 7 bases aligning to TRBD2. CDR1 is LGHNA, CDR2 YNFKEQ, per germline. The CDR3 spans 16 residues. Partial CDR3 DNA: TGCGCCAGCAGCCAAGGGGCGGGAGCTACAAGGGATACG. Translated, it gives CASSQGAGATRDT. The complete CDR3 protein is CASSQGAGATRDTQYF.

This clone was counted many times. The sequence runs out 3 residues before the end of the CDR3; the remainder is reconstructed from the germline J gene. The chain carries TRBV14 and TRBJ2-5; 8 nucleotides align to TRBD1. Germline lookup yields CDR1 SGHDN and CDR2 FVKESK. Trimming cost V 2 bases and J 7 bases; bases outside gene matches: 6. This CDR3 is 14 amino acids long. The CDR3 sequence: CASSQQNRGTTQYF. Incomplete CDR3 DNA: TGTGCCAGCAGCCAACAGAACAGGGGGACGACC.

This clone has a count of ten or more. Read data end 3 residues before the CDR3 end; the end is taken from the germline J gene. V and J are TRBV5-1 and TRBJ2-1, with TRBD2 identical over 11 bases. Germline CDR1 is SGHRS and CDR2 is YFSETQ. The CDR3 spans 14 residues. Trimming removed 0 bases from V and 9 bases from J; junction bases left unmatched: 2. CDR3 bases read: TGCGCCAGCAGCTTGGTCCTAGCGGGAGGTGAG. Translating it yields CASSLVLAGGE. From start to end, the CDR3 is CASSLVLAGGEQFF.

This clone came up many times. The read stops 3 residues short of the end of the CDR3; the missing end is completed from the germline J gene. This sequence joins TRBV2 and TRBJ2-1; 12 nucleotides match TRBD2. CDR1 SNHLY and CDR2 FYNNEI come from the germline V gene. Unmatched junction bases numbered 9, after V lost 6 bases and J lost 6 bases. The CDR3 contains 16 residues. The CDR3 loop reads CASRGPGLAGSNEQFF. Incomplete CDR3 DNA: TGTGCCAGCAGAGGACCGGGACTAGCGGGTTCCAATGAG.

This clone appeared a few times. CDR3 amino acids: CSASGRGVGFDEQFF. The part of the CDR3 DNA that was read is TGCAGTGCTAGCGGGCGGGGCGTTGGGTTCGATGAG. V usage is TRBV20-1 and J usage is TRBJ2-1; tentatively, D is TRBD2 (6 bases). The DNA ends 3 residues before the CDR3 does, and the rest of the CDR3 is filled in from the germline J gene. V dropped 3 bases and J dropped 8 bases, with 20 bases sitting between them. Looked up from germline, CDR1 is DFQATT and CDR2 is SNEGSKA (reference sequence). The length of the CDR3 is 15 residues.

The sample holds many counts of this clone. The CDR3 goes on 3 residues after the read ends, and that part is filled in from the germline J gene. The chain links TRBV5-1 to TRBJ2-1, with 9 bases matching TRBD1. The CDR3 extends over 16 amino acids. V shed 4 bases and J 0 bases; nucleotides not matched to a gene: 5. The germline V gene encodes CDR1 SGHRS and CDR2 YFSETQ. The DNA read from the CDR3 is TGCGCCAGCAGCCCCGGGACAGGGTTCTCCTACAATGAG. Residues: CASSPGTGFSYNE. The entire CDR3 sequence reads CASSPGTGFSYNEQFF.

This clone came up many times. The sequenced fragment ends 3 residues before the CDR3 boundary, so the rest is inferred from the germline J gene. The rearrangement links TRBV28 to TRBJ2-7; 10 bases match TRBD1. The CDR3 has 14 amino acids. The V gene end was trimmed by 1 base and the J gene end by 6 bases; junction bases not matched to a gene: 3. Germline CDR1 reads MDHEN; CDR2 reads SYDVKM. CDR3 DNA, as far as it was read: TGTGCCAGCAGTTTATATGGGACAGGGGCCGAG. This codes for CASSLYGTGAE. The whole CDR3 region reads CASSLYGTGAEQYF.

This clone was observed many times. The part of the CDR3 DNA that was read is TGTGCCTGGAGTGTAGGGCGCTACGAG. Its protein product is CAWSVGRYE. From start to end, the CDR3 is CAWSVGRYEQYF. This chain joins TRBV30 and TRBJ2-7; D uncertain. The CDR3 goes on 3 residues after the read ends, and that part is filled in from the germline J gene. Trimming left V 0 bases short and J 3 bases short, with 6 bases between. The CDR3 extends over 12 amino acids. Germline assignment: CDR1 GTSNPN and CDR2 SVGIG (reference sequence).

This clone was detected many times. The read terminates 3 residues before the CDR3 end, so the remaining end is supplied by the germline J gene. J is TRBJ2-5 and V is TRBV9; TRBD1 aligns across 9 bases. CDR3 length: 14 residues. Germline V gives CDR1 SGDLS, CDR2 YYNGEE. The V and J ends lost 3 bases and 5 bases, in that order; junction bases with no gene match: 5. The DNA read from the CDR3 is TGTGCCAGCAGCGCCAGGGACAGGGCGGAGACC. Its translation: CASSARDRAET. The whole CDR3 protein reads CASSARDRAETQYF.

This clone was detected ten times or more. The read gets to within 3 residues of the CDR3 end, and the germline J gene fills in the rest. This chain joins TRBV5-1 and TRBJ2-2; 15 nucleotides line up with TRBD2. The CDR3 is made up of 18 amino acids. The V and J ends lost 4 bases and 4 bases, in that order; junction bases with no gene match: 8. In germline, CDR1 is SGHRS, CDR2 YFSETQ. The covered CDR3 bases are TGCGCCAGCAGCCCCGGACTAGCGGGAGGGCCTGGCACCGGGGAG. Translation gives CASSPGLAGGPGTGE. The entire CDR3 protein reads CASSPGLAGGPGTGELFF.

This clone was counted ten times or more. The read is 3 residues too short to cover the CDR3 end, so that end is filled in from the germline J gene. The V gene is TRBV18, the J gene TRBJ2-1, with TRBD1 identical over 7 bases. The germline V gene encodes CDR1 KGHSH and CDR2 LQKENI. J lost 8 bases, V lost 8 bases, and 3 bases had no gene match. CDR3 length: 11 amino acids. The DNA read from the CDR3 is TGTGCCAGCAACAGGGGCGATGAG. It yields the protein CASNRGDE. The entire CDR3 sequence reads CASNRGDEQFF.

This clone was observed at least ten times. With the read ending 3 residues before the CDR3 end, the germline J gene is used to fill in that end. V is TRBV29-1 and J is TRBJ2-3; the D gene is possibly TRBD2 (5 bases). V lost 8 bases and J 0 bases, leaving 12 bases between the germline ends. This CDR3 has 13 residues. Germline CDR1 and CDR2: SQVTM and ANQGSEA. Incomplete CDR3 DNA: TGCAGCCCTCGGGGTACTAGCACAGATACG. It yields the protein CSPRGTSTDT. The full CDR3 protein is CSPRGTSTDTQYF.

This clone was recorded at least ten times. The missing CDR3 end, 3 residues past where the read stops, is filled in from the germline J gene. The chain combines TRBV2 with TRBJ1-5, with 9 nucleotides matching TRBD1. In germline, CDR1 is SNHLY, CDR2 FYNNEI. This CDR3 comprises 15 residues. The trim removed 5 bases at V and 6 bases at J, leaving 8 bases unmatched. CDR3 DNA (partial): TGTGCCAGCAGTCCCGGGACAGGGTTTTCTCAGCCC. This encodes CASSPGTGFSQP. The full CDR3 is CASSPGTGFSQPQHF.

This clone was seen many times. Read sequence stops 3 residues before the CDR3 end, and the germline J gene provides the missing end. V gene TRBV28 combines with J gene TRBJ1-1, with a possible D match to TRBD1 (6 bases). Trimming stripped 5 bases from V and 0 bases from J, with 16 bases between. This CDR3 has 16 amino acids. Per the germline V gene, CDR1 is MDHEN and CDR2 is SYDVKM. CDR3 residues: CASSPVGEGVNTEAFF. CDR3 bases read: TGTGCCAGCAGTCCTGTCGGGGAGGGGGTGAACACTGAA.

Ten or more counts support this clone. The read terminates 3 residues ahead of where the CDR3 ends, so the germline J gene completes it. This chain uses TRBV19 with TRBJ2-1, with TRBD2 identical over 14 bases. CDR3 length: 17 amino acids. Germline V CDR1 and CDR2: LNHDA, SQIVND (reference sequence). V was pared by 5 bases and J by 9 bases, with 12 bases of the junction left unmatched. Here the CDR3 reads CASSLRLAGGPGSEQFF. The part of the CDR3 DNA that was read is TGTGCCAGTAGTCTAAGACTAGCGGGAGGGCCGGGCTCTGAG.

Many counts were recorded for this clone. The part of the CDR3 DNA that was read is TGTGCCACCCATCTGGTAGCGGGACGAACCAAAAACATT. It is translated as CATHLVAGRTKNI. The CDR3, in full, reads CATHLVAGRTKNIQYF. The chain has TRBV3-1 (or the pseudogene TRBV3-2) and TRBJ2-4, with TRBD2 matching 8 bases. The read is 3 residues too short to cover the CDR3 end, so that end is filled in from the germline J gene. The V gene end was trimmed by 10 bases and the J gene end by 2 bases; junction bases not matched to a gene: 13. CDR1 LGHDT and CDR2 YNNKEL come from the germline V gene (reference sequence). This CDR3 is built from 16 residues.

This clone was seen at least ten times. Read data end 3 residues before the CDR3 end; the end is taken from the germline J gene. This chain joins TRBV15 and TRBJ2-7; D is unresolved. V was pared by 0 bases and J by 2 bases, with 14 bases between. Germline loops: CDR1 LNHNV, CDR2 YYDKDF (reference sequence). The CDR3 runs to 16 residues. CDR3 DNA (partial): TGTGCCACCAGCAGAGATTCAGCCACTACCACCTACGAG. It specifies CATSRDSATTTYE. The CDR3 in its entirety is CATSRDSATTTYEQYF.

This clone was detected many times. The missing CDR3 end, 3 residues past where the read stops, is filled in from the germline J gene. The V call is TRBV20-1, the J call TRBJ1-3; D is unresolved. Germline CDR1 reads DFQATT; CDR2 reads SNEGSKA (reference sequence). The CDR3 is 14 amino acids. V was shortened by 5 bases and J by 0 bases, with 11 bases between the two germline ends. The CDR3 is CSALSPDSGNTIYF. The DNA read from the CDR3 is TGCAGTGCTCTAAGTCCCGACTCTGGAAACACC.